This T cell receptor beta chain was observed in a study of technical replicates of blood from a few donors. Germline-derived CDR1 and CDR2 are ENHRY and SYGVKD. V was pared by 5 bases and J by 7 bases, with 11 bases of the junction left unmatched. The CDR3 consists of 16 residues. Clones were sequenced by immunoSEQ multiplex PCR, and TCRdb holds only the in-frame ones, with some missing. The table lists approximately 52,000 clones, roughly nine tenths of them singletons. The chain employs TRBV10-3 and TRBJ2-1; 10 bases are a match to TRBD1. The sequence was collected from a human donor in good health. Some clones in this sample may be carry-over from other donors' samples. What was sequenced was PBMCs. In DNA form, the CDR3 reads TGTGCCATCAGTCCCGAAGGGGGACAGGGGCGAAATGAGCAGTTCTTC. Translated: CAISPEGGQGRNEQFF.